What follows are 25 T cell receptor beta chains derived from one specimen sequenced in a study of blood T cells in healthy people across ages (dated by TCRdb to between 2014 and 2016). Libraries were constructed by 5' RACE. The listed sequencing device is Illumina HiSeq 2500. A second roughly 7 to 11 cycle PCR used a sample-barcoded 5' primer and a J-beta primer mix. The public reads were reanalyzed by TCRdb: fastp trimming at Q25, MiXCR alignment, in-frame beta chains only. Records with the same CDR3 protein are collapsed into one entry carrying the most frequent genes and DNA. The sample includes about 1.6 million distinct CDR3 sequences, with almost 35% observed a single time. The ten most abundant clones make up around 11% of the sample. The specimen sequenced was blood. The receptors here all came from a woman in her twenties or thirties in good health.

The J gene is TRBJ2-4, the V gene TRBV6-1; D remains ambiguous. With 6 bases removed from V and 3 bases from J, the gap between germline ends came to 9 bases. Germline V CDR1 and CDR2: MNHNS, SASEGT. The length of the CDR3 is 13 residues. In DNA, the CDR3 is TGTGCCAGCAGCGTGACTGTCAAAAACATTCAGTACTTC. Residues: CASSVTVKNIQYF.

This clonotype was picked up a small number of times. The V and J genes are TRBV6-5 and TRBJ2-7, with D maybe TRBD1 (6 bases). The CDR3 is 13 amino acids. Looked up from germline, CDR1 is MNHEY and CDR2 is SVGAGI. V was trimmed by 6 bases and J by 2 bases, leaving 11 bases between them. CDR3 amino acids: CASSYGDTYEQYF. CDR3 bases: TGTGCCAGCAGCTACGGGGACACCTACGAGCAGTACTTC.

There are many counts of this clonotype. The rearrangement uses TRBV29-1 and TRBJ2-1; the D is unclear. The CDR3 has 15 residues. From germline, CDR1 is SQVTM and CDR2 ANQGSEA. With 4 bases removed from V and 0 bases from J, the gap between germline ends came to 13 bases. In DNA form, the CDR3 reads TGCAGCGTTGTAGGTTGGGCGGCCTCCTACAATGAGCAGTTCTTC. It translates to CSVVGWAASYNEQFF.

This clonotype was detected a few times. The CDR3 DNA is TGCAGCGTATTAGCGGGAGGGAAAACAGATACGCAGTATTTT. This translates into CSVLAGGKTDTQYF. The gene calls are TRBV29-1 and TRBJ2-3; TRBD2 matches 11 bases. In germline, CDR1 is SQVTM, CDR2 ANQGSEA. The CDR3 runs 14 residues. V lost 6 bases, J lost 3 bases, and 5 bases stayed unmatched.

The chain combines TRBV20-1 with TRBJ1-1, with D perhaps TRBD1 (6 bases). Germline V gives CDR1 DFQATT, CDR2 SNEGSKA (reference sequence). Deletions cut 6 bases from V and 5 bases from J, with 19 bases between. The CDR3 contains 14 residues. CDR3 nucleotide sequence: TGCAGTGCACGAGACAGGACGAGTGGGACTGAAGCTTTCTTT. Protein: CSARDRTSGTEAFF.

This chain joins TRBV12-3 or TRBV12-4 and TRBJ1-5; D unclear. Trimming took off 3 bases at V and 2 bases at J, with 11 bases between the two ends. This CDR3 contains 15 residues. The CDR3 DNA is TGTGCCAGCAGTTTTACTGGGGATGGCAATCAGCCCCAGCATTTT. Its translation is CASSFTGDGNQPQHF.

A word on this clonotype: A much larger clone lies a single base off, so this may be a read error. The V call is TRBV29-1, the J call TRBJ2-4; tentatively, D is TRBD2 (7 bases). The J call could be wrong; TRBJ2-7 is a better fit for the DNA end. Germline CDR1 reads SQVTM; CDR2 reads ANQGSEA. This CDR3 is built from 14 residues. The CDR3 DNA is TGCAGCGTTGTTGGGGGGGACACTCCCTACGAGCAGTACTTC. It specifies CSVVGGDTPYEQYF.

This clonotype was detected ten times or more. The gene calls are TRBV10-3 and TRBJ2-5; 7 bases fit TRBD2. Germline trimming cut 3 bases from V and 1 base from J; bases unmatched to any gene: 8. Looked up from germline, CDR1 is ENHRY and CDR2 is SYGVKD. The CDR3 length is 16 residues. Here the CDR3 reads CAISDLAVIPQETQYF. The CDR3 DNA reads as TGTGCCATCAGTGATCTAGCGGTCATACCCCAAGAGACCCAGTACTTC.

This clonotype was observed a handful of times. The J gene is TRBJ2-7, the V gene TRBV5-1, with 10 nucleotides matching TRBD2. Trimming at V came to 0 bases and at J to 2 bases, leaving 5 bases not matched to a gene. The CDR3 is 16 amino acids. Germline CDR1 SGHRS, CDR2 YFSETQ. CDR3 in DNA: TGCGCCAGCAGCTTGGCATCTAGCGGGAGAACCTACGAGCAGTACTTC. Translating it yields CASSLASSGRTYEQYF.

This clonotype was counted between two and nine times. This rearrangement joins TRBV7-2 to TRBJ2-5, with D perhaps assigned TRBD1 or TRBD2 (5 bases each). Trimming left V 4 bases short and J 5 bases short, with 11 bases between. This CDR3 has 13 residues. Germline CDR1 and CDR2: SGHTA and FQGNSA. The DNA for the CDR3 is TGTGCCAGCAGCTCCGATTGGGGGGAGACCCAGTACTTC. As protein: CASSSDWGETQYF. Full variable domain (missing parts from reference TRBV7-2 and TRBJ2-5): GAGVSQSPSNKVTEKGKDVELRCDPISGHTALYWYRQSLGQGLEFLIYFQGNSAPDKSGLPSDRFSAERTGGSVSTLTIQRTQQEDSAVYLCASSSDWGETQYFGPGTRLLVL.

This chain uses TRBV4-2 with TRBJ2-2, with no clear D. CDR3 size: 15 residues. Germline V gene lookup returns CDR1 LGHNA and CDR2 YNFKEQ. V lost 1 base and J lost 1, with 7 bases in between. This CDR3 is CASSQVVGNTGELFF. The CDR3 DNA follows: TGTGCCAGCAGCCAAGTGGTGGGGAACACCGGGGAGCTGTTTTTT.

J is TRBJ2-1 and V is TRBV20-1; TRBD1 matches 9 bases. The CDR3 extends over 18 amino acids. Germline V gene sequence: CDR1 DFQATT, CDR2 SNEGSKA (reference sequence). J lost 4 bases, V lost 6 bases, and 19 bases had no gene match. CDR3 protein: CSAWDRERAGELYNEQFF. DNA of the CDR3: TGCAGTGCCTGGGACAGGGAGAGGGCGGGAGAGTTATACAATGAGCAGTTCTTC.

In regard to this clonotype: This could be a read error, since a much larger clone is one nucleotide away. This chain joins TRBV4-1 and TRBJ2-7; 7 bases are shared with TRBD1. The length of the CDR3 is 14 residues. Germline CDR1 and CDR2: MGHRA and YSYEKL. The DNA of the CDR3 is TGCGCCAGCAACCAAACAGGGGTTGCCTACGAGCAGTACTTC. Its protein is CASNQTGVAYEQYF.

The chain has TRBV3-1 and TRBJ1-2, with 10 bases matching TRBD1. The V gene end was trimmed by 3 bases and the J gene end by 9 bases; junction bases not matched to a gene: 10. Per germline, CDR1 LGHDT and CDR2 YNNKEL (reference sequence). The CDR3 loop spans 15 amino acids. The CDR3 is CASSHGTGVYARYTF. As DNA, the CDR3 is TGTGCCAGCAGCCACGGGACAGGGGTTTACGCTCGCTACACCTTC.

The chain joins TRBV4-2 to TRBJ1-2; 7 bases are shared with TRBD1. Unmatched junction bases numbered 11, after V lost 5 bases and J lost 5 bases. The CDR3 totals 15 residues. CDR1 and CDR2 (germline): LGHNA, YNFKEQ. CDR3 coding DNA: TGTGCCAGCAGCGCAAGGGGGGACAGCGAATATGGCTACACCTTC. It codes for CASSARGDSEYGYTF.

This sequence joins TRBV6-1 and TRBJ2-1; D is unresolved. Germline assignment: CDR1 MNHNS and CDR2 SASEGT. The V and J ends lost 0 bases and 15 bases respectively, with 15 bases between them. The CDR3 totals 13 residues. CDR3 region: CASSEAPMNRRFF. CDR3 DNA: TGTGCCAGCAGTGAAGCACCCATGAACCGGCGGTTCTTC.

This clonotype was detected a few times. The chain combines TRBV6-5 with TRBJ2-1, with a weak D call TRBD1 (6 bases). The ends were cut back, 6 bases at V and 9 bases at J, with 15 bases in the middle. CDR3 length: 13 amino acids. Germline V gene data show CDR1 as MNHEY and CDR2 as SVGAGI. The CDR3 DNA reads TGTGCCAGCAGGCTCAGGGGATTGGCTGAGCAGTTCTTC. Protein sequence: CASRLRGLAEQFF.

This clonotype was observed at least ten times. This sequence joins TRBV27 and TRBJ2-3, with 7 positions matching TRBD2. The CDR3 covers 15 residues. CDR1 is MNHEY and CDR2 is SMNVEV in the germline V gene (reference sequence). Unmatched junction bases numbered 6, after V lost 4 bases and J lost 2 bases. The CDR3 sequence is CASSSRLANTDTQYF. The CDR3 DNA reads TGTGCCAGCAGTTCGAGACTAGCTAACACAGATACGCAGTATTTT.

In nucleotides, the CDR3 is TGCAGTGCTCCCGACCGGGACATAAGTGAGCAGTTCTTC. Its translation is CSAPDRDISEQFF. This chain connects TRBV20-1 to TRBJ2-1; a weak D match, TRBD1 (6 bases). The CDR3 extends over 13 amino acids. V lost 5 bases and J lost 9, with 17 bases in between. Germline CDR1 DFQATT, CDR2 SNEGSKA (reference sequence).

Comments on this clonotype: At one end, the junction sequence differs from germline, possibly due to a read error. V usage is TRBV28 and J usage is TRBJ2-7; 11 nucleotides match TRBD2. The DNA end favors TRBJ2-5, so the J call may be wrong. CDR3 length equals 14 residues. Germline V gene data show CDR1 as MDHEN and CDR2 as SYDVKM. The CDR3 loop reads CTSKLAGEQETQYF. Here the CDR3 DNA reads TGTACCAGCAAACTAGCGGGAGAACAAGAGACCCAGTACTTC.

This clonotype showed up just once. The chain employs TRBV6-1 and TRBJ2-7, with unresolved D. The CDR3 extends over 14 amino acids. The ends were cut back, 8 bases at V and 2 bases at J, with 16 bases in the middle. The germline gives CDR1 MNHNS, CDR2 SASEGT. The CDR3 spells CASAQDGDAYEQYF. DNA of the CDR3: TGTGCCAGCGCCCAGGACGGCGACGCCTACGAGCAGTACTTC.

This clonotype was recorded a few times. The V and J genes are TRBV6-5 and TRBJ2-3; 9 nucleotides line up with TRBD2. V trimming: 6 bases; J trimming: 5 bases; junction bases outside the gene matches: 9. This CDR3 comprises 15 residues. The germline CDR1 and CDR2 sequences are MNHEY and SVGAGI. The CDR3 sequence is CASSHSSSGIDTQYF. The CDR3 coding sequence is TGTGCCAGCAGCCACTCATCTAGCGGGATAGATACGCAGTATTTT.

This clonotype was seen more than once but under ten times. The chain employs TRBV6-5 and TRBJ2-7; 10 bases match TRBD1. The CDR3 runs 15 residues. The germline gives CDR1 MNHEY, CDR2 SVGAGI. V shed 6 bases and J 2 bases; nucleotides not matched to a gene: 7. For the CDR3, the DNA is TGTGCCAGCAGACCTCCCGGACAGGGGGCCTACGAGCAGTACTTC. Protein sequence: CASRPPGQGAYEQYF.

The CDR3 coding sequence is TGTGCCAGCAGCTATTTGGGACAGGGGAACTATGGCTACACCTTC. Its protein is CASSYLGQGNYGYTF. The chain carries TRBV3-1 and TRBJ1-2; 10 bases are a match to TRBD1. Germline trimming cut 5 bases from V and 2 bases from J; bases unmatched to any gene: 5. CDR3 length: 15 residues. Germline assignment: CDR1 LGHDT and CDR2 YNNKEL (reference sequence).

The chain couples TRBV9 to TRBJ2-7; D is perhaps TRBD2 (6 bases). Between the trimmed V and J ends, which lost 0 bases and 3 bases, there was a span of 13 bases. This CDR3 contains 15 residues. Germline CDR1 is SGDLS and CDR2 is YYNGEE. The CDR3 DNA sequence: TGTGCCAGCAGCGTAGAGGAGGGACTCTGCTACGAGCAGTACTTC. This sequence encodes CASSVEEGLCYEQYF. The variable domain in full, completed from reference TRBV9 and TRBJ2-7, reads DSGVTQTPKHLITATGQRVTLRCSPRSGDLSVYWYQQSLDQGLQFLIQYYNGEERAKGNILERFSAQQFPDLHSELNLSSLELGDSALYFCASSVEEGLCYEQYFGPGTRLTVT.